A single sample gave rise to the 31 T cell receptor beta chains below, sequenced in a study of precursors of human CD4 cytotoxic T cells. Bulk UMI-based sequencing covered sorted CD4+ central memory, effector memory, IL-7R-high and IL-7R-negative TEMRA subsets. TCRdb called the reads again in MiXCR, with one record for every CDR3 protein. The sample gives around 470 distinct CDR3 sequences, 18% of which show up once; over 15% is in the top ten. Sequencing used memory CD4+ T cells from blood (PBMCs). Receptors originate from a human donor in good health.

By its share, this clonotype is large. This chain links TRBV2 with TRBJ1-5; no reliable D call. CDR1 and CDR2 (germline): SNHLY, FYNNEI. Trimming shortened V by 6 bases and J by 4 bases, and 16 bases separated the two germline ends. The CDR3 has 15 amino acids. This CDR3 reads CASSVLGSLNQPQHF. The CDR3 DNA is TGTGCCAGCAGCGTACTGGGCAGCCTTAATCAGCCCCAGCATTTT.

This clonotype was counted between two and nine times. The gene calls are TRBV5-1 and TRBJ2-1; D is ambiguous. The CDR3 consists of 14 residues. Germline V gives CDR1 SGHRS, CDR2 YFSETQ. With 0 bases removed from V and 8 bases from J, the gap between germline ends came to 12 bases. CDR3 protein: CASSLEVHLYEQFF. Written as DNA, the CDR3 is TGCGCCAGCAGCTTGGAGGTGCATTTGTATGAGCAGTTCTTC. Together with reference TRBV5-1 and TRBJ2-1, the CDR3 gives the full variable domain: KAGVTQTPRYLIKTRGQQVTLSCSPISGHRSVSWYQQTPGQGLQFLFEYFSETQRNKGNFPGRFSGRQFSNSRSEMNVSTLELGDSALYLCASSLEVHLYEQFFGPGTRLTVL.

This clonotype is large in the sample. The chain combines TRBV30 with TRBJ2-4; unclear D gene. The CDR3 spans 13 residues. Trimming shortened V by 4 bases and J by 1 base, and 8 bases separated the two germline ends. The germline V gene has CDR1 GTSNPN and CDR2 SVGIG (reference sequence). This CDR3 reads CAWTGWAKNIQYF. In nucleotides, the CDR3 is TGTGCCTGGACAGGATGGGCCAAAAACATTCAGTACTTC.

The CDR3 is CASSTPGGGTEAFF. CDR3 nucleotides: TGTGCCAGCAGCACACCCGGCGGGGGCACTGAAGCTTTCTTT. The gene calls are TRBV12-3 or TRBV12-4 and TRBJ1-1; possible D gene TRBD1, 5 bases. The CDR3 consists of 14 residues. Trimming left V 6 bases short and J 4 bases short, with 15 bases between.

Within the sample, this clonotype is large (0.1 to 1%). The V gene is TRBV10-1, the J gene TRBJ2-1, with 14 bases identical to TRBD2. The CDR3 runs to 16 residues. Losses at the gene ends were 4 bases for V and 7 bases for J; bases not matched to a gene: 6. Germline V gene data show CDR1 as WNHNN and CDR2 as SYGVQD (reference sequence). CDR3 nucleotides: TGCGCCAGCAGTGGCGGGACTAGCGGGAGAGTGAATGAGCAGTTCTTC. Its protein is CASSGGTSGRVNEQFF.

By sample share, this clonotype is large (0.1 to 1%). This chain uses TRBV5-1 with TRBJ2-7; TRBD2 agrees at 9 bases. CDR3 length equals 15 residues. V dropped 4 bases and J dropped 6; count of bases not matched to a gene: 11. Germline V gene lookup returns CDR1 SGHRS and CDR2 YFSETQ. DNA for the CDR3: TGCGCCAGCAGCGCCACCGGGACTAGCTTCGGCGAGCAGTACTTC. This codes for CASSATGTSFGEQYF.

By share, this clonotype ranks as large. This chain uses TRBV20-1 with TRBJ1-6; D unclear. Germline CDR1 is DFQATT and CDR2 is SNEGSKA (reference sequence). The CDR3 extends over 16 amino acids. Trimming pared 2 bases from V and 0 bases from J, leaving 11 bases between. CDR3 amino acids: CSARSDGSSYNSPLHF. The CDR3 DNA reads TGCAGTGCTAGATCAGACGGAAGCTCCTATAATTCACCCCTCCACTTT.

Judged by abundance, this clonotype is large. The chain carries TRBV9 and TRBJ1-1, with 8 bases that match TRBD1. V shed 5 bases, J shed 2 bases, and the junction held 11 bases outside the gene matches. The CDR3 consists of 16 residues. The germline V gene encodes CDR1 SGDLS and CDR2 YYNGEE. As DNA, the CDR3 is TGTGCCAGCAGAGGACAGGGTAGATTCGGAAACACTGAAGCTTTCTTT. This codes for CASRGQGRFGNTEAFF.

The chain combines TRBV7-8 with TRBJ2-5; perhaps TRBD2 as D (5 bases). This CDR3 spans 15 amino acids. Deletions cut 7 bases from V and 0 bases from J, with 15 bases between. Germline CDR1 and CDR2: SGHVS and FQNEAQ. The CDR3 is CASTPGVSDQETQYF. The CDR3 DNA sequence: TGTGCCAGCACTCCCGGGGTGTCCGACCAAGAGACCCAGTACTTC.

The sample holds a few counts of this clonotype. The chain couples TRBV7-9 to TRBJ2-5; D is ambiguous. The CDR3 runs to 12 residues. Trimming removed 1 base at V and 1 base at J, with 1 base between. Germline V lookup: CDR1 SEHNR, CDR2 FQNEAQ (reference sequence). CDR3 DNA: TGTGCCAGCAGCTTAGTCCAAGAGACCCAGTACTTC. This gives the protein CASSLVQETQYF.

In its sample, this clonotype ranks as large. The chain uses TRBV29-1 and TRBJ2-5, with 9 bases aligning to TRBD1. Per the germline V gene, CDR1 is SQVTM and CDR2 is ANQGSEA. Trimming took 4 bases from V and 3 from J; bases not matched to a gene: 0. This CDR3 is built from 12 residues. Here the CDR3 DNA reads TGCAGCGTTGGACAGGGGGAAGAGACCCAGTACTTC. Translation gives CSVGQGEETQYF.

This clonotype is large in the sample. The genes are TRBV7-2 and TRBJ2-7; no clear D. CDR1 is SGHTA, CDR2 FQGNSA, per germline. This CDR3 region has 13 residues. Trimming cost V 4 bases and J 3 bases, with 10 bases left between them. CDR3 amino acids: CASSSMDRYEQYF. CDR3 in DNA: TGTGCCAGCAGCTCCATGGACCGCTACGAGCAGTACTTC.

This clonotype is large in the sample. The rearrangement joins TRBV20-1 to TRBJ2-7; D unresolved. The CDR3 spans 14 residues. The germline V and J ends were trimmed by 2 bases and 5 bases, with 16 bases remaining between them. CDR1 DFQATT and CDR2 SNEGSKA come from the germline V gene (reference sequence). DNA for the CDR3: TGCAGTGCTAGACCTCCCGCAGGACGGCACGAGCAGTACTTC. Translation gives CSARPPAGRHEQYF.

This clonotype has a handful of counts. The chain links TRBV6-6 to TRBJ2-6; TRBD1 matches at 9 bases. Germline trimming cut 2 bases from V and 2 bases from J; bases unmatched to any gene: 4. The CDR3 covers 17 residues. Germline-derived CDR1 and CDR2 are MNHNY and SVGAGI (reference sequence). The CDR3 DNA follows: TGTGCCAGCAGTTACGGGACAGGGATCCCTGGGGCCAACGTCCTGACTTTC. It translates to CASSYGTGIPGANVLTF.

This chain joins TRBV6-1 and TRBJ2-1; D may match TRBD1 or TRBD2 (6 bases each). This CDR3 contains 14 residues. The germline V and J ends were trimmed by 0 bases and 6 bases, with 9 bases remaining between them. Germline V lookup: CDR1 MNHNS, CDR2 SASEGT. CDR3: CASSEAWGANEQFF. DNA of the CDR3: TGTGCCAGCAGTGAAGCGTGGGGGGCCAATGAGCAGTTCTTC.

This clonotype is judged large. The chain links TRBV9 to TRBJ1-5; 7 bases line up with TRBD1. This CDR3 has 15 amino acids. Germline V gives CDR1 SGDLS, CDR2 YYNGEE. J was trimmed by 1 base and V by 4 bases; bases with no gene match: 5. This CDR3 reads CASSSGTVSNQPQHF. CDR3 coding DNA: TGTGCCAGCAGCTCCGGGACAGTAAGCAATCAGCCCCAGCATTTT.

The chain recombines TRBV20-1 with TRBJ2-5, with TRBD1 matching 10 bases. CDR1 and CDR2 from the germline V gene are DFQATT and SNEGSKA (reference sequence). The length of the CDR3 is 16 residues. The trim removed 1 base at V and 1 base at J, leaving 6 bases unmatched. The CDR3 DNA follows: TGCAGTGCTAGAGGAGCCGGGACAGGGGCCCAAGAGACCCAGTACTTC. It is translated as CSARGAGTGAQETQYF.

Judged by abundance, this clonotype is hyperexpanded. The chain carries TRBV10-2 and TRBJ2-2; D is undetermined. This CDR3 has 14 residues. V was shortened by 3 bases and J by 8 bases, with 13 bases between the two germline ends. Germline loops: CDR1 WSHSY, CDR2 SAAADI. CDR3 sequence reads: CASSDGTLGGELFF. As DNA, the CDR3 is TGCGCCAGCAGTGATGGTACCTTAGGGGGGGAGCTGTTTTTT.

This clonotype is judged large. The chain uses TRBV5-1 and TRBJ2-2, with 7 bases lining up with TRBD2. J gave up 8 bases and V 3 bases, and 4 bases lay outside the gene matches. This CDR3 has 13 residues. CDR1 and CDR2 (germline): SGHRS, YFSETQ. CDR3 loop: CASSSSGTGELFF. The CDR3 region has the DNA TGCGCCAGCAGCTCGAGCGGGACTGGGGAGCTGTTTTTT. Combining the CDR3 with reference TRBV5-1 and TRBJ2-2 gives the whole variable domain KAGVTQTPRYLIKTRGQQVTLSCSPISGHRSVSWYQQTPGQGLQFLFEYFSETQRNKGNFPGRFSGRQFSNSRSEMNVSTLELGDSALYLCASSSSGTGELFFGEGSRLTVL.

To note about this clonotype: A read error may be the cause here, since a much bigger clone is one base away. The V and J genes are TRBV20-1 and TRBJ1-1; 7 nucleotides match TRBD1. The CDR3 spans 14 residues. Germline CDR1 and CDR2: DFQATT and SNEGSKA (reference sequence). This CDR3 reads CSTRDGTENTEAFF. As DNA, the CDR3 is TGCAGTACTAGAGATGGGACAGAGAACACTGAAGCTTTCTTT.

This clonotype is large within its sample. The CDR3 nucleotides are TGCGCCAGCACCCTCCGGCCCTCTAGCGGCAATGAGCAGTTCTTC. Amino acids: CASTLRPSSGNEQFF. The chain has TRBV5-1 and TRBJ2-1; 7 nucleotides align to TRBD2. The CDR3 runs 15 residues. Trimming took 6 bases from V and 6 from J; bases not matched to a gene: 12. The germline V gene encodes CDR1 SGHRS and CDR2 YFSETQ.

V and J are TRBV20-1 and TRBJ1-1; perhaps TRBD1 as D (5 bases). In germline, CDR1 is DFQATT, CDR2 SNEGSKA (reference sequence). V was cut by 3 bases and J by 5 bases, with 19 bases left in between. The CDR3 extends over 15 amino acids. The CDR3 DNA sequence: TGCAGTGCTAGGCCTTGGGGGAGGGGAGGTACTGAAGCTTTCTTT. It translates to CSARPWGRGGTEAFF.

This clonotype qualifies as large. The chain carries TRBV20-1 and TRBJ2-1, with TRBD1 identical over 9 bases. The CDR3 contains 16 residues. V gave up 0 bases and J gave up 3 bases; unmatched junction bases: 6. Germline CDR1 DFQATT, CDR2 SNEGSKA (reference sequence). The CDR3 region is CSARDKQGQGYNEQFF. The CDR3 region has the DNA TGCAGTGCTAGAGATAAGCAGGGACAGGGCTACAATGAGCAGTTCTTC.

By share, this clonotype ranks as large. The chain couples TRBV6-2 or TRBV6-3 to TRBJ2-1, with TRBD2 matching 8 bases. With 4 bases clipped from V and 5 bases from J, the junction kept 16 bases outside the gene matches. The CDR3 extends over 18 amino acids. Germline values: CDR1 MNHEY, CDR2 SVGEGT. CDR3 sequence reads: CASSFSLSGSRDNNEQFF. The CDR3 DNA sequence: TGTGCCAGCAGTTTTAGTTTGAGCGGGAGCAGAGATAACAATGAGCAGTTCTTC.

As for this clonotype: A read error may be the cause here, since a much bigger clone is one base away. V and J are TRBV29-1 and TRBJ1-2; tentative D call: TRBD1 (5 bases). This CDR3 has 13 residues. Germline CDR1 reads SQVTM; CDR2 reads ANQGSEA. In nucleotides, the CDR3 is TGCAGCGTTCCGGAAGGCGGGGGGGATGGCTACATCTTC. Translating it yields CSVPEGGGDGYIF.

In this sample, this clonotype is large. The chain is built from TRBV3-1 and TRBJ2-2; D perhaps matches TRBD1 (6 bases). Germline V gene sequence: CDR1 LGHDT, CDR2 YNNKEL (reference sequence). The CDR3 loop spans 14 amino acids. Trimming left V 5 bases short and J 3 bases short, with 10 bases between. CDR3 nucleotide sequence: TGTGCCAGCAGCGCATACAGGGACACCGGGGAGCTGTTTTTT. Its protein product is CASSAYRDTGELFF.

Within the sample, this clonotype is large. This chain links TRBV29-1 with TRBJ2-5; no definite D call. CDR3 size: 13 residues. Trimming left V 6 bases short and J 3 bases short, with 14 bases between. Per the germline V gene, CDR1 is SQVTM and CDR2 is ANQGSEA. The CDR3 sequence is CSVARSPEETQYF. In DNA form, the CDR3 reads TGCAGCGTGGCTAGGTCGCCGGAAGAGACCCAGTACTTC.

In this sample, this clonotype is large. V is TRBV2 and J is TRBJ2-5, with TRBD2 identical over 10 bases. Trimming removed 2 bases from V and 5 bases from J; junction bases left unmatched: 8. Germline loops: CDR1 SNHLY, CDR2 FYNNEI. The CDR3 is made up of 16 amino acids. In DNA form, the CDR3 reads TGTGCCAGCAGTGAAACGAGACTAGCGGGCCGGGAGACCCAGTACTTC. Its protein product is CASSETRLAGRETQYF.

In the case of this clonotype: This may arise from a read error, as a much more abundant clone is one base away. The CDR3 reads CSARAAGQGVRNQPQHF. In DNA form, the CDR3 reads TGCAGTGCTAGAGCGGCGGGCCAGGGAGTGAGGAATCAGCCCCAGCATTTT. V usage is TRBV20-1 and J usage is TRBJ1-5, with D perhaps matching TRBD1 (5 bases). Trimming cost V 1 base and J 4 bases, with 20 bases left between them. Germline V gene lookup returns CDR1 DFQATT and CDR2 SNEGSKA (reference sequence). The CDR3 loop spans 17 amino acids.

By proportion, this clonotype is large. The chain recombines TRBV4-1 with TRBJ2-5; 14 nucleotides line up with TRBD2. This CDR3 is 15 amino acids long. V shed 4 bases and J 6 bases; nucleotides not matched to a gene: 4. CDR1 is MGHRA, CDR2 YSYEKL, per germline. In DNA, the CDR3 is TGCGCCAGCAGCCCGGGACTAGCGGGAGCGAAGACCCAGTACTTC. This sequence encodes CASSPGLAGAKTQYF.

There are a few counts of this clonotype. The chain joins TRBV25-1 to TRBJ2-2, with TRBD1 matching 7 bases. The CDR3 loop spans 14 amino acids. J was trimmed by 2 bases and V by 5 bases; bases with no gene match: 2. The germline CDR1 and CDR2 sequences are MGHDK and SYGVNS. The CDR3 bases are TGTGCCAGCAGTAAAGGGGGCAACACCGGGGAGCTGTTTTTT. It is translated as CASSKGGNTGELFF. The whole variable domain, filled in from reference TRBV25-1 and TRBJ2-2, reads EADIYQTPRYLVIGTGKKITLECSQTMGHDKMYWYQQDPGMELHLIHYSYGVNSTEKGDLSSESTVSRIRTEHFPLTLESARPSHTSQYLCASSKGGNTGELFFGEGSRLTVL.